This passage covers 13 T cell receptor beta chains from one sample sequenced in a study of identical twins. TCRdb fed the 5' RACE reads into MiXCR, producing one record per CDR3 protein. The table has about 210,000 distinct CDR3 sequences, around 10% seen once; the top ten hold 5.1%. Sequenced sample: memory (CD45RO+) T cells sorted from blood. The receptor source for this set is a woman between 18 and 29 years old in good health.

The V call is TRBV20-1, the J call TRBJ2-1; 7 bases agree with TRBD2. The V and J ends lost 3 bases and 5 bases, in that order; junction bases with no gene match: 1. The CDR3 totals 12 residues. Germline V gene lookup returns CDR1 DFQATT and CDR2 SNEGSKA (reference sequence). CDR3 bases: TGCAGTGCTAGGCGGGGGAACAATGAGCAGTTCTTC. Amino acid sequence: CSARRGNNEQFF.

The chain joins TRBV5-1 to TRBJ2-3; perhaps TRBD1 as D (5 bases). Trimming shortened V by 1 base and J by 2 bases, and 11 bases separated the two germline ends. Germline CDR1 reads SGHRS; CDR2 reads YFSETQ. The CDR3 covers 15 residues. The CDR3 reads CASSLWGQVTDTQYF. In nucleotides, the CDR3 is TGCGCCAGCAGCTTGTGGGGCCAGGTCACAGATACGCAGTATTTT.

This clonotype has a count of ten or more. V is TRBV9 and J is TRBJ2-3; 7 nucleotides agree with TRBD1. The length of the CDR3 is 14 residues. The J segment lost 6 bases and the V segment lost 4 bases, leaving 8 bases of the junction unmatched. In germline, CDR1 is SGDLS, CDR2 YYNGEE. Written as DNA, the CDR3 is TGTGCCAGCAGCTTCGGACAGGCCCGGGATACGCAGTATTTT. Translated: CASSFGQARDTQYF.

CDR3 nucleotide sequence: TGTGCCAGCAGGGAGGACAGGATAAACATTCAGTACTTC. Encoded protein: CASREDRINIQYF. The rearrangement uses TRBV5-6 and TRBJ2-4, with TRBD1 matching over 7 bases. Germline values: CDR1 SGHDT, CDR2 YYEEEE. The CDR3 length is 13 residues. V shed 5 bases, J shed 6 bases, and the junction held 5 bases outside the gene matches.

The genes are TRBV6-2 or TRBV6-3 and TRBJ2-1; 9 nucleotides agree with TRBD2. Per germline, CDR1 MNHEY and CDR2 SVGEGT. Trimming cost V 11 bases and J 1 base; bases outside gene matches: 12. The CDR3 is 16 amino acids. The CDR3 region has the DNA TGTGCCGTAAGAGGCCTAGCGGGACAATCCTACAATGAGCAGTTCTTC. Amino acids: CAVRGLAGQSYNEQFF.

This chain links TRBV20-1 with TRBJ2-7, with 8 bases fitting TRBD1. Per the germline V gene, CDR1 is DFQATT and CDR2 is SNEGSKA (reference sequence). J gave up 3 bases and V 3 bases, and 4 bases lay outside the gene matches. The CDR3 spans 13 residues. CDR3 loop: CSARYTGGYEQYF. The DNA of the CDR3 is TGCAGTGCTAGGTACACAGGGGGCTACGAGCAGTACTTC.

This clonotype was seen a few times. CDR3 sequence (DNA): TGTGCCAGCAGCTTAGGGGGTCTTAATTCACCCCTCCACTTT. It translates to CASSLGGLNSPLHF. The chain carries TRBV7-6 and TRBJ1-6, with no clear D. The germline CDR1 and CDR2 sequences are SGHVS and FNYEAQ. The CDR3 totals 14 residues. V lost 1 base to trimming and J lost 6 bases, with 7 bases between them.

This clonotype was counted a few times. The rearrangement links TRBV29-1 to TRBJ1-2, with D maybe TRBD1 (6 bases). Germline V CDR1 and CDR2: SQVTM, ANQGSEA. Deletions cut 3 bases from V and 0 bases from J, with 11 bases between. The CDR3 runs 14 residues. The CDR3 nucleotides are TGCAGCGTTGACAGACAGGTTTCTAACTATGGCTACACCTTC. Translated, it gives CSVDRQVSNYGYTF.

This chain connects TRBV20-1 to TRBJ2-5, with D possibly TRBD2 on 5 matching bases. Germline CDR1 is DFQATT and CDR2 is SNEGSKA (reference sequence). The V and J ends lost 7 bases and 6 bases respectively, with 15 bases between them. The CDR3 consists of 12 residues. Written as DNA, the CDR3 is TGCAGTGTACTAACTAGTGATCAGACCCAGTACTTC. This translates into CSVLTSDQTQYF.

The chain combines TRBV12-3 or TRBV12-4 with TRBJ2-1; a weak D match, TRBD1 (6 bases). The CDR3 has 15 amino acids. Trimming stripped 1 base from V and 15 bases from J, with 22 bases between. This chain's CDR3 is CASSLGDTNGQSPFF. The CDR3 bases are TGTGCCAGCAGTTTAGGGGATACAAACGGACAGTCCCCGTTCTTC.

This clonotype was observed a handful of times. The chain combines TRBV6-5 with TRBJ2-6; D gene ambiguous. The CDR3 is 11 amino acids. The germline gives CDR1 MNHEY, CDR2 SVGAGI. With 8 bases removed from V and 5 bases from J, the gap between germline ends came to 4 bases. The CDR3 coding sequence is TGTGCCAGCCAGAGGGCCAACGTCCTGACTTTC. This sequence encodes CASQRANVLTF.

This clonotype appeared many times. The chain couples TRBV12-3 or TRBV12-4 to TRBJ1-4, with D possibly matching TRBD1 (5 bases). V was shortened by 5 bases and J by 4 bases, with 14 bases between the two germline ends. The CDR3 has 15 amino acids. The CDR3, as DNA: TGTGCCAGCAGTCGCCCCGGGACGGGTAATGAAAAACTGTTTTTT. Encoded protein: CASSRPGTGNEKLFF.

The CDR3 here is CASSVRPEETQYF. The CDR3 nucleotides read TGTGCCAGCAGCGTAAGGCCGGAGGAGACCCAGTACTTC. The chain joins TRBV7-9 to TRBJ2-5; D is ambiguous. The CDR3 covers 13 residues. The V and J ends lost 5 bases and 5 bases respectively, with 12 bases between them. The germline V gene encodes CDR1 SEHNR and CDR2 FQNEAQ (reference sequence).